The rows below give T cell receptor beta chains drawn from one sample of a study of cytomegalovirus exposure and HLA in healthy donors. Data came from immunoSEQ multiplex PCR; TCRdb stores just in-frame clones and leaves some out. The table lists about 130,000 clones, roughly 86% of them singletons. Sequenced sample: PBMCs. These receptor sequences come from a man aged 25 to 45 in good health and CMV-seronegative. Each CDR3 is given with its conserved first and last residue. The D gene is left open where the match is weak. Clone size is shown for a subset of rows, as once, few, many or a class of expanded clone.

D	V	J	length	size	DNA	CDR3
.	TRBV19	TRBJ1-5	18	few	TGTGCCAGTAAATCCCGGACGTACGGCCAGGGGCTTAGTCAGCCCCAGCATTTT	CASKSRTYGQGLSQPQHF
.	TRBV5-1	TRBJ2-3	13	.	TGCGCCAGCAGCCCCGAGCTAGCGGATACGCAGTATTTT	CASSPELADTQYF
.	TRBV30	TRBJ1-3	17	.	TGTGCCTGGAGGGTCGAGACCGACAACTTCTCTGGAAACACCATATATTTT	CAWRVETDNFSGNTIYF
.	TRBV7-9	TRBJ2-7	17	.	TGTGCCAGCAGCTCCACGGTGGGGGGTTATTCCTCCTACGAGCAGTACTTC	CASSSTVGGYSSYEQYF
TRBD1	TRBV30	TRBJ2-7	13	.	TGTGCCCGAGGGACAGGGACTTCCTACGAGCAGTACTTC	CARGTGTSYEQYF
.	TRBV11-2	TRBJ1-1	16	few	TGTGCCAGCAGCTTAGTTCATGAGCACCAGAACACTGAAGCTTTCTTT	CASSLVHEHQNTEAFF
.	TRBV6-5	TRBJ2-1	14	.	TGTGCCAGCAGTCTCAGCCGACTAGTAAATGAGCAGTTCTTC	CASSLSRLVNEQFF
TRBD2	TRBV7-9	TRBJ2-7	18	.	TGTGCCAGCAGTTCGGGACTAGCGGACACATACAAATCCTACGAGCAGTACTTC	CASSSGLADTYKSYEQYF
TRBD1	TRBV5-4	TRBJ2-3	14	.	TGTGCCAGCAGCAGAGACAGGGTTGGAGATACGCAGTATTTT	CASSRDRVGDTQYF
TRBD1	TRBV7-2	TRBJ2-1	14	.	TGTGCCAGCAGCCTTTCCAGGGGGAGCGTAAGGACGTTCTTC	CASSLSRGSVRTFF
TRBD2	TRBV9	TRBJ2-2	17	.	TGTGCCAGCAGCCTCGGGACTAGCGGGACGAACACCGGGGAGCTGTTTTTT	CASSLGTSGTNTGELFF
TRBD1	TRBV30	TRBJ1-2	16	.	TGTGCCTGGAGTCGGGACAGGGCCCCTCGGGGAGATGGCTACACCTTC	CAWSRDRAPRGDGYTF
.	TRBV9	TRBJ2-5	16	.	TGTGCCAGCAGCGTAGGGACTGCGGGGAACCAAGAGACCCAGTACTTC	CASSVGTAGNQETQYF
.	TRBV27	TRBJ1-6	15	.	TGTGCCAGCAGCAGGAATACAGGGAACCTCGGACCCCTCCACTTT	CASSRNTGNLGPLHF
.	TRBV13	TRBJ2-7	15	.	TGTGCCAGCAGCCCAACCTGGACTCCCATGAACGAGCAGTACTTC	CASSPTWTPMNEQYF
TRBD1	TRBV9	TRBJ2-7	15	.	TGTGCCAGCAGCGCTCCAGAACAGGGGATCTACGAGCAGTACTTC	CASSAPEQGIYEQYF
TRBD1	TRBV5-1	TRBJ2-1	14	.	TGCGCCAGCAGCGACGGACAGGGCCAGAATGAGCAGTTCTTC	CASSDGQGQNEQFF